These 27 T cell receptor beta chains originate from one sample sequenced in a study of T cell repertoires in cytomegalovirus infection. These receptors' targets are unknown. TCRdb reprocessed the reads via MiXCR and lists one record per CDR3 protein. The sample lists around 710,000 distinct CDR3 sequences, approximately 32% occurring once. The sequenced sample was cultured CD8+ T cells from PBMCs, obtained from culture after CMV antigen stimulation. The receptors derive from a human donor in good health (CMV status not recorded). Some clones in this sample may be carry-over from other donors' samples.

CDR3 sequence reads: CSVVVPGLAYEQYF. The CDR3 region has the DNA TGCAGCGTAGTCGTCCCGGGACTAGCTTACGAGCAGTACTTC. The chain employs TRBV29-1 and TRBJ2-7; the match to TRBD2 covers 9 bases. The V gene's germline CDR1 is SQVTM and CDR2 ANQGSEA. The trim removed 6 bases at V and 4 bases at J, leaving 10 bases unmatched. The CDR3 is 14 residues long.

The table lists this clonotype with a count of one. The V gene is TRBV6-5, the J gene TRBJ2-3, with no clear D. Trimming removed 9 bases at V and 3 bases at J, with 16 bases between. This CDR3 contains 14 residues. Per germline, CDR1 MNHEY and CDR2 SVGAGI. The CDR3 loop is CASRPVYGTDTQYF. For the CDR3, the DNA is TGTGCCAGTCGGCCGGTTTACGGGACAGATACGCAGTATTTT.

The V gene is TRBV12-3 or TRBV12-4, the J gene TRBJ2-7; 10 bases fit TRBD1. V dropped 2 bases and J dropped 7; count of bases not matched to a gene: 8. This CDR3 has 15 amino acids. The CDR3 sequence is CASSLMGQGPGEQYF. Written as DNA, the CDR3 is TGTGCCAGCAGTTTAATGGGACAGGGGCCTGGTGAGCAGTACTTC.

V and J are TRBV7-2 and TRBJ2-3; D uncertain. The CDR3 covers 15 residues. Germline V gene lookup returns CDR1 SGHTA and CDR2 FQGNSA. V was clipped by 1 base and J by 3 bases, with 11 bases between them. In DNA form, the CDR3 reads TGTGCCAGCAGCTTAGGGTCTCCTCAAACAGATACGCAGTATTTT. This translates into CASSLGSPQTDTQYF.

The V call is TRBV19, the J call TRBJ2-2, with D perhaps TRBD1 (5 bases). The CDR3 loop spans 16 amino acids. The V end lost 5 bases, the J end lost 6 bases, and 19 bases lay between the germline ends. In germline, CDR1 is LNHDA, CDR2 SQIVND (reference sequence). CDR3 loop: CASSPTSSRVSGELFF. CDR3 coding DNA: TGTGCCAGTAGTCCAACTTCCTCCAGGGTCTCCGGGGAGCTGTTTTTT.

The table lists this clonotype with many counts. The V and J genes are TRBV7-9 and TRBJ2-5; D might be TRBD1 (5 bases). Deletions cut 5 bases from V and 4 bases from J, with 14 bases between. Germline CDR1 reads SEHNR; CDR2 reads FQNEAQ (reference sequence). The length of the CDR3 is 14 residues. CDR3 sequence reads: CASSPGQGRETQYF. The CDR3 DNA is TGTGCCAGCAGCCCCGGGCAGGGTCGAGAGACCCAGTACTTC. The full variable domain, with the rest looked up from reference TRBV7-9 and TRBJ2-5, is DTGVSQNPRHKITKRGQNVTFRCDPISEHNRLYWYRQTLGQGPEFLTYFQNEAQLEKSRLLSDRFSAERPKGSFSTLEIQRTEQGDSAMYLCASSPGQGRETQYFGPGTRLLVL.

The chain combines TRBV6-5 with TRBJ1-1; unclear D gene. The CDR3 totals 14 residues. The V end lost 5 bases, the J end lost 2 bases, and 12 bases lay between the germline ends. Germline loops: CDR1 MNHEY, CDR2 SVGAGI. In DNA form, the CDR3 reads TGTGCCAGCAGTGCTACCGGGCCCAACACTGAAGCTTTCTTT. It specifies CASSATGPNTEAFF.

This clonotype was seen repeatedly, ten times or more. This rearrangement joins TRBV7-2 to TRBJ1-4; D is perhaps TRBD1 (5 bases). V shed 5 bases and J shed 0 bases, with 19 bases lying between them. In germline, CDR1 is SGHTA, CDR2 FQGNSA. There are 18 residues in the CDR3. As DNA, the CDR3 is TGTGCCAGCAGCCCTTATGGGGGGGAAGCGGCAACTAATGAAAAACTGTTTTTT. It yields the protein CASSPYGGEAATNEKLFF.

The chain links TRBV19 to TRBJ1-2; D call uncertain. The CDR3 extends over 14 amino acids. CDR1 is LNHDA, CDR2 SQIVND, per germline (reference sequence). V was cut by 1 base and J by 0 bases, with 6 bases left in between. This chain's CDR3 is CASSIVQSNYGYTF. In nucleotides, the CDR3 is TGTGCCAGTAGTATAGTACAGTCTAACTATGGCTACACCTTC.

This chain joins TRBV6-4 and TRBJ2-2; TRBD2 aligns across 11 bases. There are 17 residues in the CDR3. CDR1 is MRHNA and CDR2 is SNTAGT in the germline V gene. In DNA, the CDR3 is TGTGCGTTAAGGGGCTCGGGACTAGCGGACTACACCGGGGAGCTGTTTTTT. Protein sequence: CALRGSGLADYTGELFF.

The rearrangement links TRBV5-6 to TRBJ1-2, with 7 bases identical to TRBD1. With V trimmed by 4 bases and J by 4 bases, 16 bases remained unmatched. From germline, CDR1 is SGHDT and CDR2 YYEEEE. The CDR3 sequence is 17 residues long. The CDR3 DNA sequence: TGTGCCAGCAGCCCTCCGACTTTGACAGGGTACGGCTATGGCTACACCTTC. Its protein is CASSPPTLTGYGYGYTF.

In its sample, this clonotype was seen a few times. This chain joins TRBV7-9 and TRBJ2-7; a possible D gene is TRBD2 (6 bases). V was clipped by 3 bases and J by 6 bases, with 12 bases between them. The CDR3 covers 13 residues. CDR1 and CDR2 from the germline V gene are SEHNR and FQNEAQ (reference sequence). CDR3 in amino acids: CASSLGGLLEQYF. The CDR3 nucleotides read TGTGCCAGCAGCTTGGGGGGACTTCTCGAGCAGTACTTC.

This clonotype has a count of ten or more. V is TRBV10-1 and J is TRBJ1-1; the D gene is possibly TRBD1 (6 bases). Germline-derived CDR1 and CDR2 are WNHNN and SYGVQD (reference sequence). Trimming left V 7 bases short and J 4 bases short, with 13 bases between. This CDR3 is 13 amino acids long. The CDR3: CASTDMTGTEAFF. The DNA for the CDR3 is TGCGCCAGCACCGATATGACAGGCACTGAAGCTTTCTTT.

The V call is TRBV6-6, the J call TRBJ2-2; weak D call: TRBD1 (7 bases). V was clipped by 5 bases and J by 5 bases, with 15 bases between them. CDR1 and CDR2 (germline): MNHNY, SVGAGI (reference sequence). The CDR3 sequence is 15 residues long. CDR3 bases: TGTGCCAGCAGTAAGGAGGGGGCGCGGACCGGGGAGCTGTTTTTT. It translates to CASSKEGARTGELFF.

The chain joins TRBV12-3 or TRBV12-4 to TRBJ2-1; 9 positions match TRBD1. The CDR3 consists of 14 residues. V lost 7 bases, J lost 8 bases, and 9 bases stayed unmatched. The CDR3 coding sequence is TGTGCCAGCACCTCACAGGGGGCGAAGGATGAGCAGTTCTTC. Translating gives CASTSQGAKDEQFF.

In its sample, this clonotype was seen a few times. CDR3 sequence: CASSYMRGDGETQYF. CDR3 DNA: TGTGCCAGCAGTTACATGCGGGGGGACGGGGAGACCCAGTACTTC. V is TRBV6-2 or TRBV6-3 and J is TRBJ2-5; 8 nucleotides agree with TRBD2. With V trimmed by 2 bases and J by 5 bases, 7 bases remained unmatched. In germline, CDR1 is MNHEY, CDR2 SVGEGT. This CDR3 has 15 amino acids.

This chain links TRBV10-3 with TRBJ2-2; 9 bases are a match to TRBD1. The CDR3 sequence is 22 residues long. The trim removed 8 bases at V and 7 bases at J, leaving 32 bases unmatched. Germline CDR1 is ENHRY and CDR2 is SYGVKD. The CDR3: CAIGPTPMDPPSGQGLYGELFF. The DNA of the CDR3 is TGTGCCATCGGTCCCACCCCGATGGATCCCCCCTCGGGACAGGGACTCTACGGGGAGCTGTTTTTT.

The CDR3 protein is CASSVDSYEQYV. CDR3 sequence (DNA): TGTGCCAGCAGCGTCGATTCTTACGAGCAGTACGTC. The chain uses TRBV7-9 and TRBJ2-7; no reliable D call. The length of the CDR3 is 12 residues. V was cut by 5 bases and J by 4 bases, with 9 bases left in between. Germline CDR1 reads SEHNR; CDR2 reads FQNEAQ (reference sequence).

This chain joins TRBV19 and TRBJ2-3; possible D gene TRBD1, 5 bases. Germline V gives CDR1 LNHDA, CDR2 SQIVND (reference sequence). The CDR3 is 16 residues long. V lost 8 bases, J lost 2 bases, and 20 bases lay in between. The CDR3 reads CASRAPVQGSTDTQYF. CDR3 bases: TGTGCCAGTCGTGCCCCCGTCCAGGGCTCCACAGATACGCAGTATTTT.

The chain uses TRBV6-6 and TRBJ1-1; D unresolved. The V end was cut by 3 bases, the J end by 6 bases, with 11 bases between. This CDR3 region has 13 residues. Germline-derived CDR1 and CDR2 are MNHNY and SVGAGI (reference sequence). CDR3 DNA: TGTGCCAGCAGTTATTGGAGGAGTCCTGAAGCTTTCTTT. Protein product: CASSYWRSPEAFF.

The CDR3 region has the DNA TGTGCCAGCAGCCCCCGGGACAGAGTTGATTCACCCCTCCACTTT. This encodes CASSPRDRVDSPLHF. The V gene is TRBV7-9, the J gene TRBJ1-6; 7 nucleotides line up with TRBD1. The CDR3 sequence is 15 residues long. J was trimmed by 8 bases and V by 5 bases; bases with no gene match: 9. In germline, CDR1 is SEHNR, CDR2 FQNEAQ (reference sequence).

A few counts support this clonotype. This chain uses TRBV6-5 with TRBJ2-5; a weak D match, TRBD2 (7 bases). The V end was cut by 4 bases, the J end by 4 bases, with 31 bases between. Germline CDR1 and CDR2: MNHEY and SVGAGI. The CDR3 has 20 amino acids. DNA of the CDR3: TGTGCCAGCAGTTCCCCCCCAGTATTAGGGGGGGGGCATTTGGTAGAGACCCAGTACTTC. This sequence encodes CASSSPPVLGGGHLVETQYF.

The V call is TRBV6-5, the J call TRBJ1-3, with D perhaps TRBD1 (5 bases). The ends were cut back, 2 bases at V and 4 bases at J, with 9 bases in the middle. CDR1 is MNHEY and CDR2 is SVGAGI in the germline V gene. CDR3 length equals 14 residues. DNA of the CDR3: TGTGCCAGCAGTTACGGGACCTCGGGAAACACCATATATTTT. This codes for CASSYGTSGNTIYF.

This clonotype was observed many times. The genes are TRBV5-8 and TRBJ2-7; D gene ambiguous. V lost 3 bases, J lost 1 base, and 2 bases lay in between. Germline CDR1 reads SGHTS; CDR2 reads YDEGEE. The CDR3 is made up of 11 amino acids. The CDR3: CASSWSYEQYF. For the CDR3, the DNA is TGTGCCAGCAGCTGGTCCTACGAGCAGTACTTC.

The CDR3 nucleotides read TGTGCCAGCAGTGACCAGGGGACAGCTAGGAGCGCACACAATGAGCAGTTCTTC. Encoded protein: CASSDQGTARSAHNEQFF. The chain is built from TRBV25-1 and TRBJ2-1; 7 bases match TRBD1. The CDR3 totals 18 residues. Germline lookup yields CDR1 MGHDK and CDR2 SYGVNS. V shed 3 bases, J shed 5 bases, and the junction held 16 bases outside the gene matches.

There are a few counts of this clonotype. The CDR3: CASSPGRGGPNYGYTF. As DNA, the CDR3 is TGTGCCAGCAGCCCTGGGAGGGGGGGGCCTAACTATGGCTACACCTTC. The rearrangement uses TRBV12-3 or TRBV12-4 and TRBJ1-2; TRBD1 is a possible D gene (6 bases). CDR3 length: 16 residues. Trimming left V 6 bases short and J 0 bases short, with 17 bases between.

The chain employs TRBV19 and TRBJ1-6; D is ambiguous. V dropped 3 bases and J dropped 7 bases, with 13 bases sitting between them. This CDR3 is 15 amino acids long. The germline V gene has CDR1 LNHDA and CDR2 SQIVND (reference sequence). The CDR3 region has the DNA TGTGCCAGTAGTATTCACGGGAACGGGAATTCACCCCTCCACTTT. Residues: CASSIHGNGNSPLHF.